The T cell receptor (beta chain) under discussion was sequenced for a study of shared clonotypes between healthy human individuals. Study-wide background: Used for every donor were three CD4 naive, three CD4 memory, two CD8 naive and one CD8 memory plate.

The V gene end was trimmed by 4 bases and the J gene end by 6 bases; junction bases not matched to a gene: 11. There are 16 residues in the CDR3. The germline V gene has CDR1 SGHTA and CDR2 FQGNSA. In the sorted-subset replicate PCRs, roughly 210 ng DNA, tens of thousands of T cell genomes, was used. Generated by immunoSEQ multiplex PCR, the TCRdb table keeps only in-frame clones and is missing some. The sample has 2 million to 2.5 million clones, more than 90% seen once. Turning to this clone: The antigen is unknown.

Whole-study findings and limits: Donor scarcity curtailed the genetic and exposure-history diversity represented herein. Naive subsets generally exceeded memory subsets in estimated richness.

The sequence was collected from a man aged 18 to 30 in good health. The source material was naive CD4+ T cells sorted from blood. Sample subset: CD45RA+ positively selected. The chain combines TRBV7-2 with TRBJ2-7; 11 nucleotides line up with TRBD1. The CDR3 loop reads CASSSWTGGGNREQYF. In DNA, the CDR3 is TGTGCCAGCAGCTCATGGACAGGGGGCGGTAATCGCGAGCAGTACTTC.